A single sample is the source of the 25 T cell receptor beta chains below, sequenced in a study of beta chain features in type 1 diabetes. These receptors are not linked to any known antigen. Study conclusions and caveats: Shorter TCRB CDR3s, moderately but significantly so, marked every one of the four CD4+ subsets in Type 1 diabetes patients.

The whole isolated RNA underwent reverse transcription, so sequencing captured expressed TCRB transcripts. Clones were read by immunoSEQ multiplex PCR, and TCRdb kept only the in-frame ones, dropping some. The sample has 120,000 or so clones; 16% are singletons. The sample was central memory CD4+ T cells from blood. These receptors were obtained from a man between 25 and 39 years old with type 1 diabetes.

This chain uses TRBV30 with TRBJ2-1; 8 bases line up with TRBD1. Per the germline V gene, CDR1 is GTSNPN and CDR2 is SVGIG (reference sequence). This CDR3 has 15 amino acids. With 3 bases clipped from V and 4 bases from J, the junction kept 8 bases outside the gene matches. The CDR3 spells CAWRSTGTGYNEQFF. CDR3 in DNA: TGTGCCTGGAGATCAACCGGGACAGGATACAATGAGCAGTTCTTC. The variable domain in full, with the rest retrieved from reference TRBV30 and TRBJ2-1, is SQTIHQWPATLVQPVGSPLSLECTVEGTSNPNLYWYRQAAGRGLQLLFYSVGIGQISSEVPQNLSASRPQDRQFILSSKKLLLSDSGFYLCAWRSTGTGYNEQFFGPGTRLTVL.

This clone was counted between two and nine times. V and J are TRBV6-6 and TRBJ2-1; tentatively, D is TRBD1 or TRBD2 (5 bases each). The germline V and J ends were trimmed by 5 bases and 13 bases, with 21 bases remaining between them. CDR1 MNHNY and CDR2 SVGAGI come from the germline V gene (reference sequence). The CDR3 is 14 amino acids. In DNA form, the CDR3 reads TGTGCCAGCAGTCCTCCTGGGACCTCTAAACGTCAGTTCTTC. Protein product: CASSPPGTSKRQFF.

The gene calls are TRBV4-2 and TRBJ2-3; D may match TRBD1 or TRBD2 (5 bases each). Trimming left V 1 base short and J 5 bases short, with 19 bases between. The V gene's germline CDR1 is LGHNA and CDR2 YNFKEQ. The length of the CDR3 is 17 residues. Here the CDR3 reads CASSQAPVTGLGDTQYF. The CDR3 DNA is TGTGCCAGCAGCCAAGCACCGGTTACGGGGCTTGGAGATACGCAGTATTTT.

The chain joins TRBV9 to TRBJ2-3; 11 bases fit TRBD2. Germline V gene sequence: CDR1 SGDLS, CDR2 YYNGEE. This CDR3 region has 18 residues. The V segment lost 4 bases and the J segment 1 base; nucleotides outside the gene matches: 11. In DNA, the CDR3 is TGTGCCAGCAGCACAGACCCTAGCGGGGGGCTCCGCACAGATACGCAGTATTTT. It specifies CASSTDPSGGLRTDTQYF.

This chain uses TRBV5-8 with TRBJ1-1; D is perhaps TRBD1 (6 bases). The CDR3 has 16 amino acids. V lost 0 bases and J lost 7, with 19 bases in between. Germline CDR1 reads SGHTS; CDR2 reads YDEGEE. The CDR3 reads CASSLELTGREGEAFF. CDR3 in DNA: TGTGCCAGCAGCTTGGAATTGACAGGCAGGGAAGGTGAAGCTTTCTTT.

The rearrangement links TRBV28 to TRBJ2-7, with a weak D call TRBD1 (5 bases). Germline-derived CDR1 and CDR2 are MDHEN and SYDVKM. The CDR3 length is 15 residues. The V end lost 4 bases, the J end lost 2 bases, and 15 bases lay between the germline ends. CDR3 sequence reads: CASSSGSDSTYEQYF. CDR3 nucleotides: TGTGCCAGCAGTTCAGGGTCAGACAGCACCTACGAGCAGTACTTC.

The rearrangement links TRBV28 to TRBJ2-3, with TRBD1 identical over 7 bases. CDR3 length: 15 amino acids. The V and J ends lost 6 bases and 1 base, in that order; junction bases with no gene match: 7. CDR1 is MDHEN and CDR2 is SYDVKM in the germline V gene. The CDR3 coding sequence is TGTGCCAGCAGCATCAGGGGGTCGGGCACAGATACGCAGTATTTT. It specifies CASSIRGSGTDTQYF.

This clone was detected only a few times. The rearrangement joins TRBV25-1 to TRBJ2-2; D remains ambiguous. The V gene's germline CDR1 is MGHDK and CDR2 SYGVNS. The ends were cut back, 2 bases at V and 6 bases at J, with 7 bases in the middle. The CDR3 runs to 13 residues. CDR3 sequence: CASSETNSGELFF. The CDR3 nucleotides read TGTGCCAGCAGTGAAACGAATTCCGGGGAGCTGTTTTTT.

The chain couples TRBV7-2 to TRBJ1-6; perhaps TRBD1 as D (6 bases). The V end lost 5 bases, the J end lost 8 bases, and 16 bases lay between the germline ends. CDR3 size: 15 residues. From germline, CDR1 is SGHTA and CDR2 FQGNSA. CDR3 sequence (DNA): TGTGCCAGCAGCCCGATGACAGGTGGTGATTCACCCCTCCACTTT. As protein: CASSPMTGGDSPLHF.

This clone came up a few times. This chain joins TRBV4-3 and TRBJ1-1; D call uncertain. Germline V gene lookup returns CDR1 LGHNA and CDR2 YSLEER. The CDR3 sequence is 14 residues long. The V gene lost 0 bases and the J gene lost 3 bases, with 8 bases spanning the gap. As DNA, the CDR3 is TGCGCCAGCAGCCAAGATCCTCGGGACACTGAAGCTTTCTTT. Translation gives CASSQDPRDTEAFF.

This clone occurred a few times. The chain is built from TRBV2 and TRBJ2-2; a possible D gene is TRBD1 (5 bases). This CDR3 has 13 amino acids. The V end was cut by 4 bases, the J end by 4 bases, with 7 bases between. The germline gives CDR1 SNHLY, CDR2 FYNNEI. As DNA, the CDR3 is TGTGCCAGCAGTGGCCAGGGCACCGGGGAGCTGTTTTTT. This codes for CASSGQGTGELFF.

This chain uses TRBV27 with TRBJ2-5; the D call may be TRBD1 or TRBD2 (6 bases each). The CDR3 has 13 residues. V lost 2 bases, J lost 5 bases, and 9 bases lay in between. Per the germline V gene, CDR1 is MNHEY and CDR2 is SMNVEV (reference sequence). In nucleotides, the CDR3 is TGTGCCAGCAGTTTAGGGGGGCTGGAGACCCAGTACTTC. Its translation: CASSLGGLETQYF.

This chain uses TRBV18 with TRBJ2-7, with 7 positions matching TRBD1. The V segment lost 0 bases and the J segment 2 bases; nucleotides outside the gene matches: 4. Per germline, CDR1 KGHSH and CDR2 LQKENI. The CDR3 length is 15 residues. The CDR3 protein is CASSPPKGAAYEQYF. The CDR3 nucleotides read TGTGCCAGCTCACCACCGAAGGGGGCCGCCTACGAGCAGTACTTC.

This clone was observed a few times. The chain links TRBV4-2 to TRBJ2-5, with 8 bases aligning to TRBD2. The V and J ends lost 4 bases and 1 base, in that order; junction bases with no gene match: 17. Germline assignment: CDR1 LGHNA and CDR2 YNFKEQ. CDR3 length equals 19 residues. Here the CDR3 reads CASSPLGRGVTKSQETQYF. DNA of the CDR3: TGTGCCAGCAGCCCGTTAGGGCGGGGGGTAACAAAATCCCAAGAGACCCAGTACTTC.

CDR3 residues: CASSEGSNLSYEQYF. The CDR3 nucleotides are TGTGCCAGCAGCGAGGGGAGCAACTTATCCTACGAGCAGTACTTC. The chain has TRBV9 and TRBJ2-7; D may match TRBD1 or TRBD2 (5 bases each). Trimming stripped 3 bases from V and 1 base from J, with 14 bases between. Germline-derived CDR1 and CDR2 are SGDLS and YYNGEE. CDR3 size: 15 residues.

This clone was counted between two and nine times. This specimen includes other DNA sequences encoding the same CDR3. The J gene is TRBJ2-5, the V gene TRBV28; D gene ambiguous. Trimming took off 3 bases at V and 2 bases at J, with 4 bases between the two ends. CDR3 size: 12 residues. From germline, CDR1 is MDHEN and CDR2 SYDVKM. Written as DNA, the CDR3 is TGTGCCAGCAGTTTGGTGCAAGAGACCCAGTACTTC. This encodes CASSLVQETQYF.

This clone was seen more than once but under ten times. This chain joins TRBV18 and TRBJ2-7; D perhaps matches TRBD2 (5 bases). V lost 4 bases to trimming and J lost 3 bases, with 13 bases between them. Germline assignment: CDR1 KGHSH and CDR2 LQKENI. The CDR3 length is 14 residues. CDR3 DNA sequence: TGTGCCAGCTCACAATTGGACGGGAACTACGAGCAGTACTTC. This gives the protein CASSQLDGNYEQYF.

Comment on this clone: Additional DNA sequences in this sample encode the identical CDR3. V is TRBV5-1 and J is TRBJ2-1; D is uncertain. CDR3 length equals 13 residues. Trimming stripped 4 bases from V and 4 bases from J, with 9 bases between. The germline V gene has CDR1 SGHRS and CDR2 YFSETQ. This chain's CDR3 is CASSLDGYNEQFF. The CDR3, as DNA: TGCGCCAGCAGCCTGGACGGATACAATGAGCAGTTCTTC.

This clone was detected only a few times. This chain connects TRBV6-5 to TRBJ1-1; 7 bases fit TRBD1. The germline V gene encodes CDR1 MNHEY and CDR2 SVGAGI. The CDR3 runs to 14 residues. V lost 5 bases and J lost 3; bases outside the gene matches: 6. The CDR3 DNA is TGTGCCAGCAGTCGCCCGGGACAGCACACTGAAGCTTTCTTT. Amino acids: CASSRPGQHTEAFF.

This clone was picked up a small number of times. For the CDR3, the DNA is TGCGCCAGCAGCCCCGGAGATGGGTCGTCGAGCACCGGGGAGCTGTTTTTT. Amino acids: CASSPGDGSSSTGELFF. The chain uses TRBV4-3 and TRBJ2-2; D not resolved. The germline V gene encodes CDR1 LGHNA and CDR2 YSLEER. The V gene lost 4 bases and the J gene lost 4 bases, with 19 bases spanning the gap. This CDR3 comprises 17 residues.

Many counts were recorded for this clone. This chain joins TRBV28 and TRBJ2-7; D is possibly TRBD1 (6 bases). V dropped 6 bases and J dropped 5 bases, with 17 bases sitting between them. This CDR3 is built from 14 residues. Germline-derived CDR1 and CDR2 are MDHEN and SYDVKM. In DNA form, the CDR3 reads TGTGCCAGCAGCTTAGGGGGACCTAAGGACGAGCAGTACTTC. It codes for CASSLGGPKDEQYF. The variable domain in full, with the rest retrieved from reference TRBV28 and TRBJ2-7, is DVKVTQSSRYLVKRTGEKVFLECVQDMDHENMFWYRQDPGLGLRLIYFSYDVKMKEKGDIPEGYSVSREKKERFSLILESASTNQTSMYLCASSLGGPKDEQYFGPGTRLTVT.

CDR3 sequence reads: CASSMGQGWSNQPQHF. The CDR3 DNA sequence: TGTGCCAGTAGTATGGGACAGGGATGGAGCAATCAGCCCCAGCATTTT. This chain connects TRBV19 to TRBJ1-5; 9 nucleotides match TRBD1. This CDR3 has 16 residues. CDR1 and CDR2 from the germline V gene are LNHDA and SQIVND (reference sequence). Trimming took 3 bases from V and 1 from J; bases not matched to a gene: 4. The whole variable domain, remainder taken from reference TRBV19 and TRBJ1-5, is DGGITQSPKYLFRKEGQNVTLSCEQNLNHDAMYWYRQDPGQGLRLIYYSQIVNDFQKGDIAEGYSVSREKKESFPLTVTSAQKNPTAFYLCASSMGQGWSNQPQHFGDGTRLSIL.

This clone was recorded at least ten times. A read error may produce the germline difference seen at one junction end. The chain uses TRBV7-7 and TRBJ2-2; D gene unclear. This CDR3 has 13 residues. Germline V gives CDR1 SSHAT, CDR2 FNYEAQ (reference sequence). This CDR3 reads CASSSRRAGELFF. The CDR3 DNA is TGTGCTAGCAGCTCCCGCCGAGCCGGGGAGCTGTTTTTT.

This chain connects TRBV7-2 to TRBJ2-3, with D perhaps TRBD1 (5 bases). Germline CDR1 reads SGHTA; CDR2 reads FQGNSA. The CDR3 spans 15 residues. The V and J ends lost 4 bases and 2 bases respectively, with 13 bases between them. DNA of the CDR3: TGTGCCAGCAGCTCCCGCCAGGGATTCACAGATACGCAGTATTTT. It codes for CASSSRQGFTDTQYF.

The chain employs TRBV5-6 and TRBJ2-1, with D possibly TRBD2 on 5 matching bases. The CDR3 is made up of 14 amino acids. Trimming pared 5 bases from V and 2 bases from J, leaving 11 bases between. The germline V gene encodes CDR1 SGHDT and CDR2 YYEEEE. This CDR3 is CASSYGLTYNEQFF. The CDR3 coding sequence is TGTGCCAGCAGTTACGGACTCACCTACAATGAGCAGTTCTTC.